This entry lists 28 T cell receptor beta chains sequenced from one sample in a study of memory CD4+ T cells and cytomegalovirus serostatus. The repertoire was sequenced with immunoSEQ multiplex PCR; TCRdb's copy has only in-frame clones and lacks some. The repertoire holds roughly 67,000 clones, with more than 75% as singletons. Single viable CD3+CD4+CD8-CD45RO+ cells were sorted as the memory CD4+ T cells. Sequenced material: memory CD4+ T cells from blood. These receptors all come from an adult in good health and CMV-seropositive.

This clone appeared a few times. This chain uses TRBV4-2 with TRBJ2-7, with 12 bases identical to TRBD2. CDR3 length: 15 residues. With V trimmed by 1 base and J by 6 bases, 4 bases remained unmatched. The germline V gene has CDR1 LGHNA and CDR2 YNFKEQ. CDR3 in DNA: TGTGCCAGCAGCCAAGCTAGCGGGAGGGCCGGCGAGCAGTACTTC. This codes for CASSQASGRAGEQYF.

CDR3 sequence reads: CASSPVRQPYEQYF. The CDR3 DNA sequence: TGTGCCAGCAGTCCAGTCCGACAGCCGTACGAGCAGTACTTC. J is TRBJ2-7 and V is TRBV27, with a weak D call TRBD1 (5 bases). This CDR3 is 14 amino acids long. The germline CDR1 and CDR2 sequences are MNHEY and SMNVEV (reference sequence). Trimming removed 5 bases from V and 4 bases from J, with 15 bases in between.

The V gene is TRBV6-1, the J gene TRBJ2-1, with 9 bases lining up with TRBD2. V dropped 6 bases and J dropped 7; count of bases not matched to a gene: 10. Germline lookup yields CDR1 MNHNS and CDR2 SASEGT. This CDR3 is 15 amino acids long. The CDR3 bases are TGTGCCAGCAGACCAAGGGTAGCGGGAGCTAATGAGCAGTTCTTC. It translates to CASRPRVAGANEQFF.

The rearrangement joins TRBV7-9 to TRBJ1-2; no definite D call. Germline V lookup: CDR1 SEHNR, CDR2 FQNEAQ (reference sequence). Between the trimmed V and J ends, which lost 4 bases and 8 bases, there was a span of 8 bases. This CDR3 contains 11 residues. The CDR3 DNA sequence: TGTGCCAGCAGCTCCCAGAGAGGCTACACCTTC. It specifies CASSSQRGYTF.

This clone was recorded a few times. The chain employs TRBV7-3 and TRBJ1-1; D gene ambiguous. The CDR3 totals 13 residues. V lost 1 base, J lost 0 bases, and 3 bases lay in between. Germline values: CDR1 SGHTA, CDR2 FQGTGA. CDR3 in DNA: TGTGCCAGCAGCTTAAAGGTGAACACTGAAGCTTTCTTT. It translates to CASSLKVNTEAFF.

This clone was observed once. The gene calls are TRBV10-3 and TRBJ2-1; 8 nucleotides agree with TRBD1. V shed 10 bases and J 0 bases; nucleotides not matched to a gene: 2. The CDR3 spans 13 residues. Germline CDR1 ENHRY, CDR2 SYGVKD. The CDR3 DNA sequence: TGTGCCAGCACAGGGGGCTCCTACAATGAGCAGTTCTTC. Protein product: CASTGGSYNEQFF.

This clone was seen a few times. The chain employs TRBV28 and TRBJ2-1; TRBD2 matches at 7 bases. This CDR3 is 14 amino acids long. In germline, CDR1 is MDHEN, CDR2 SYDVKM. Trimming at V came to 5 bases and at J to 5 bases, leaving 6 bases not matched to a gene. DNA of the CDR3: TGTGCCAGCAGTAGATCGACTAGCAACAATGAGCAGTTCTTC. Its translation: CASSRSTSNNEQFF.

The sample holds a few counts of this clone. The CDR3 loop is CASSRDGNYGYTF. DNA of the CDR3: TGTGCCAGCAGCCGAGACGGAAACTATGGCTACACCTTC. The chain links TRBV9 to TRBJ1-2; the D is unclear. V lost 4 bases and J 2 bases, leaving 9 bases between the germline ends. Per the germline V gene, CDR1 is SGDLS and CDR2 is YYNGEE. CDR3 size: 13 residues.

The chain uses TRBV11-1 and TRBJ1-1; 10 bases are a match to TRBD1. The V and J ends lost 5 bases and 0 bases, in that order; junction bases with no gene match: 6. The germline CDR1 and CDR2 sequences are SGHAT and FQDESV (reference sequence). The CDR3 loop spans 16 amino acids. The CDR3 spells CASSNRDRGLNTEAFF. For the CDR3, the DNA is TGTGCCAGCAGCAACCGGGACAGGGGTCTGAACACTGAAGCTTTCTTT.

V and J are TRBV2 and TRBJ1-6; the D gene is possibly TRBD1 (6 bases). Trimming removed 6 bases at V and 8 bases at J, with 17 bases between. The CDR3 is made up of 15 amino acids. Germline V CDR1 and CDR2: SNHLY, FYNNEI. The CDR3 DNA is TGTGCCAGCAGCGTGGGGGCAGGGGTTGATTCACCCCTCCACTTT. As protein: CASSVGAGVDSPLHF.

This clone was recorded a few times. This rearrangement joins TRBV25-1 to TRBJ1-2, with no clear D. CDR3 length equals 11 residues. Trimming cost V 5 bases and J 4 bases, with 5 bases left between them. Germline V gene data show CDR1 as MGHDK and CDR2 as SYGVNS. The CDR3 DNA reads TGTGCCAGCAGTTCCCGCTATGGCTACACCTTC. Protein sequence: CASSSRYGYTF.

The rearrangement links TRBV5-1 to TRBJ2-7, with 12 bases matching TRBD2. The CDR3 totals 16 residues. Germline V gives CDR1 SGHRS, CDR2 YFSETQ. V lost 3 bases to trimming and J lost 1 base; unmatched junction nucleotides: 5. The CDR3 DNA sequence: TGCGCCAGCAGCTCCCATCTAGCGGGAGGGTCCTACGAGCAGTACTTC. It specifies CASSSHLAGGSYEQYF.

V is TRBV30 and J is TRBJ2-1; either TRBD1 or TRBD2 may supply D (5 bases each). CDR1 GTSNPN and CDR2 SVGIG come from the germline V gene (reference sequence). Trimming cost V 1 base and J 0 bases, with 10 bases left between them. The CDR3 has 15 amino acids. The CDR3 sequence: CAWSGGPVSYNEQFF. The CDR3 DNA sequence: TGTGCCTGGAGTGGGGGACCCGTCTCCTACAATGAGCAGTTCTTC.

The chain couples TRBV7-8 to TRBJ1-1, with TRBD1 matching over 8 bases. This CDR3 has 12 amino acids. Germline loops: CDR1 SGHVS, CDR2 FQNEAQ. J was trimmed by 10 bases and V by 5 bases; bases with no gene match: 6. CDR3: CASSNRTGLAFF. The CDR3 DNA reads as TGTGCCAGCAGCAATCGGACAGGGTTAGCTTTCTTT.

This chain joins TRBV6-1 and TRBJ1-6, with 7 nucleotides matching TRBD1. The germline CDR1 and CDR2 sequences are MNHNS and SASEGT. The CDR3 runs to 15 residues. The junction had 7 bases not matched to a gene; V was cut back by 2 bases and J by 9 bases. CDR3 coding DNA: TGTGCCAGCAGTGAAAGGGGGCAGGGGGGTTCACCCCTCCACTTT. It codes for CASSERGQGGSPLHF.

The chain is built from TRBV6-5 and TRBJ1-1; TRBD1 might be the D (5 bases). CDR3 length: 14 residues. Germline values: CDR1 MNHEY, CDR2 SVGAGI. V lost 6 bases, J lost 4 bases, and 15 bases lay in between. CDR3 loop: CASRGLSKPTEAFF. The CDR3 DNA sequence: TGTGCCAGCAGGGGACTATCCAAGCCCACTGAAGCTTTCTTT.

The chain employs TRBV6-5 and TRBJ2-1, with 8 bases aligning to TRBD2. J gave up 4 bases and V 0 bases, and 2 bases lay outside the gene matches. Germline-derived CDR1 and CDR2 are MNHEY and SVGAGI. This CDR3 is 15 amino acids long. The CDR3 coding sequence is TGTGCCAGCAGTTACTCCGGGGGGGGGTACAATGAGCAGTTCTTC. As protein: CASSYSGGGYNEQFF.

The chain couples TRBV5-1 to TRBJ2-3; TRBD2 might be the D (5 bases). Trimming shortened V by 2 bases and J by 5 bases, and 12 bases separated the two germline ends. Germline CDR1 reads SGHRS; CDR2 reads YFSETQ. The CDR3 runs to 14 residues. CDR3 amino acids: CASSFEGALDTQYF. The CDR3 nucleotides read TGCGCCAGCAGCTTTGAGGGAGCCCTAGATACGCAGTATTTT.

The genes are TRBV4-3 and TRBJ1-2; TRBD1 matches 9 bases. Germline V gene sequence: CDR1 LGHNA, CDR2 YSLEER. V was pared by 3 bases and J by 4 bases, with 6 bases of the junction left unmatched. The CDR3 runs 15 residues. CDR3 nucleotide sequence: TGCGCCAGCAGCCAGCCCGGACAGGGGATCTATGGCTACACCTTC. Its translation is CASSQPGQGIYGYTF.

V gene TRBV6-1 combines with J gene TRBJ1-1; tentatively, D is TRBD1 (5 bases). The germline CDR1 and CDR2 sequences are MNHNS and SASEGT. V was pared by 7 bases and J by 1 base, with 13 bases between. The CDR3 covers 14 residues. The CDR3 loop is CASTVGGANTEAFF. Written as DNA, the CDR3 is TGTGCCAGCACCGTAGGTGGGGCGAACACTGAAGCTTTCTTT.

The gene calls are TRBV18 and TRBJ2-7; no clear D. V was trimmed by 3 bases and J by 1 base, leaving 10 bases between them. The V gene's germline CDR1 is KGHSH and CDR2 LQKENI. The CDR3 runs 14 residues. The CDR3 DNA sequence: TGTGCCAGCTCACCCCCTCCGCCTTCCTACGAGCAGTACTTC. It yields the protein CASSPPPPSYEQYF.

This chain uses TRBV14 with TRBJ2-5; D remains ambiguous. The CDR3 covers 13 residues. Trimming shortened V by 4 bases and J by 5 bases, and 11 bases separated the two germline ends. The germline V gene has CDR1 SGHDN and CDR2 FVKESK. CDR3 amino acids: CASSRNPGETQYF. The DNA for the CDR3 is TGTGCCAGCAGCCGGAATCCTGGTGAGACCCAGTACTTC. Based on the CDR3 plus reference TRBV14 and TRBJ2-5, the full variable domain is EAGVTQFPSHSVIEKGQTVTLRCDPISGHDNLYWYRRVMGKEIKFLLHFVKESKQDESGMPNNRFLAERTGGTYSTLKVQPAELEDSGVYFCASSRNPGETQYFGPGTRLLVL.

This chain connects TRBV5-1 to TRBJ2-7; D remains unclear. V was cut by 3 bases and J by 2 bases, with 15 bases left in between. Per germline, CDR1 SGHRS and CDR2 YFSETQ. The CDR3 totals 15 residues. In DNA, the CDR3 is TGCGCCAGCAGCTCCTCCAAGGCGCAGCCCTACGAGCAGTACTTC. Translation gives CASSSSKAQPYEQYF. Drawing the rest from reference TRBV5-1 and TRBJ2-7, the complete variable domain is KAGVTQTPRYLIKTRGQQVTLSCSPISGHRSVSWYQQTPGQGLQFLFEYFSETQRNKGNFPGRFSGRQFSNSRSEMNVSTLELGDSALYLCASSSSKAQPYEQYFGPGTRLTVT.

The chain employs TRBV7-3 and TRBJ2-1; D is unclear. Trimming pared 1 base from V and 3 bases from J, leaving 4 bases between. Germline V gene lookup returns CDR1 SGHTA and CDR2 FQGTGA. CDR3 length equals 13 residues. The CDR3 DNA follows: TGTGCCAGCAGCTTAAAGGACTACAATGAGCAGTTCTTC. Encoded protein: CASSLKDYNEQFF.

This chain connects TRBV10-3 to TRBJ2-3; TRBD1 is a possible D gene (5 bases). With 10 bases removed from V and 0 bases from J, the gap between germline ends came to 11 bases. This CDR3 region has 13 residues. Germline V gene data show CDR1 as ENHRY and CDR2 as SYGVKD. The CDR3: CATQEFSTDTQYF. In DNA form, the CDR3 reads TGTGCCACACAGGAATTCAGCACAGATACGCAGTATTTT.

The V gene is TRBV5-6, the J gene TRBJ2-3; D gene unclear. Trimming pared 0 bases from V and 1 base from J, leaving 12 bases between. Germline V lookup: CDR1 SGHDT, CDR2 YYEEEE. This CDR3 is 16 amino acids long. In DNA form, the CDR3 reads TGTGCCAGCAGCTTGGGGGATAGATACCGCACAGATACGCAGTATTTT. Its protein product is CASSLGDRYRTDTQYF.

This sequence joins TRBV7-9 and TRBJ2-1; the D is unclear. Germline CDR1 is SEHNR and CDR2 is FQNEAQ (reference sequence). Trimming took off 1 base at V and 9 bases at J, with 10 bases between the two ends. The CDR3 contains 13 residues. CDR3: CASSLVGAVEQFF. The DNA of the CDR3 is TGTGCCAGCAGCTTAGTAGGCGCAGTTGAGCAGTTCTTC.

DNA of the CDR3: TGTGCCAGCAGCTTGGTTGCGTTGGGCACTGAAGCTTTCTTT. The encoded protein is CASSLVALGTEAFF. V is TRBV5-5 and J is TRBJ1-1; D gene unclear. The CDR3 spans 14 residues. V was shortened by 0 bases and J by 4 bases, with 10 bases between the two germline ends. Per the germline V gene, CDR1 is SGHKS and CDR2 is YYEKEE (reference sequence).